The entry below gives a single TCR beta chain sequence along with its context. These data are taken from a study of blood T cell repertoires in COVID-19. About the research overall: Acute-phase and convalescent COVID-19 samples originated in the United States, Italy and Spain. The cDNA or gDNA used as material had been derived from T cells, B-cell-depleted T cells, or PBMCs.

Per the original data handling: Amplification with reference gene primers provided the estimates of nucleated cell counts. Here immunoSEQ multiplex PCR was the method, and the copy in TCRdb shows in-frame clones only, minus some. That table is the source of V, J and clone size, and D and trimming were worked out from the DNA. The sample holds 200,000 to 250,000 clones; roughly 84% are singletons and the top ten take roughly 3%. Germline lookup yields CDR1 MGHRA and CDR2 YSYEKL. The CDR3 is 15 amino acids. V gave up 0 bases and J gave up 0 bases, with 7 bases separating them. This sequence joins TRBV4-1 and TRBJ2-3; D gene unclear. This TCR derives from a woman aged 25 to 39 who had recovered from COVID-19. Specimen: peripheral blood. CDR3: CASSQEAHSTDTQYF. CDR3 nucleotide sequence: TGCGCCAGCAGCCAAGAGGCTCACAGCACAGATACGCAGTATTTT.